Each of the 29 T cell receptor beta chains below was sequenced from the same sample in a study of shared clonotypes between healthy human individuals. The protocol was immunoSEQ multiplex PCR, while the TCRdb copy is restricted to in-frame clones and leaves out a portion. The top ten clones hold 0.13% of a sample with 2,100,000 or so clones, 95% of them seen once. Sequences were obtained from naive CD4+ T cells sorted from blood. The subset denotes: CD45RA+ positively selected. All receptors come from a man aged 18 to 29 in good health.

The gene calls are TRBV2 and TRBJ2-7; D unclear. Trimming removed 3 bases from V and 9 bases from J, with 9 bases in between. This CDR3 has 11 residues. The V gene's germline CDR1 is SNHLY and CDR2 FYNNEI. The CDR3 coding sequence is TGTGCCAGCAGTGAGCGAGACTCGCAGTACTTC. It yields the protein CASSERDSQYF.

As concerns this clone: The sample holds other DNA sequences that translate to the same CDR3. This sequence joins TRBV20-1 and TRBJ1-1; no firm D call. The V gene's germline CDR1 is DFQATT and CDR2 SNEGSKA (reference sequence). Between the trimmed V and J ends, which lost 6 bases and 4 bases, there was a span of 9 bases. This CDR3 is 11 amino acids long. The CDR3 DNA follows: TGCAGTGCCCAAGCAGGCACTGAAGCTTTCTTT. It translates to CSAQAGTEAFF.

The V gene is TRBV7-9, the J gene TRBJ1-1; 10 bases are shared with TRBD1. Trimming at V came to 1 base and at J to 7 bases, leaving 6 bases not matched to a gene. This CDR3 spans 15 amino acids. Germline loops: CDR1 SEHNR, CDR2 FQNEAQ (reference sequence). The CDR3 spells CASSLDRQGAIEAFF. In nucleotides, the CDR3 is TGTGCCAGCAGCTTAGATAGACAGGGGGCGATTGAAGCTTTCTTT.

V gene TRBV2 combines with J gene TRBJ1-6, with TRBD1 as a possible D gene (5 bases). Germline V gene data show CDR1 as SNHLY and CDR2 as FYNNEI. The CDR3 extends over 16 amino acids. V lost 0 bases, J lost 6 bases, and 12 bases lay in between. The CDR3 loop reads CASSEALRGGNSPLHF. For the CDR3, the DNA is TGTGCCAGCAGTGAAGCGCTTCGGGGGGGTAATTCACCCCTCCACTTT.

The rearrangement joins TRBV2 to TRBJ1-2; D is ambiguous. The V end lost 2 bases, the J end lost 2 bases, and 9 bases lay between the germline ends. Germline CDR1 reads SNHLY; CDR2 reads FYNNEI. The CDR3 totals 14 residues. CDR3 loop: CASSEFDTNYGYTF. The CDR3 bases are TGTGCCAGCAGTGAATTTGACACCAACTATGGCTACACCTTC.

This chain links TRBV15 with TRBJ2-1; the D gene is possibly TRBD1 (5 bases). The V end lost 1 base, the J end lost 5 bases, and 9 bases lay between the germline ends. Germline V gives CDR1 LNHNV, CDR2 YYDKDF (reference sequence). This CDR3 has 14 amino acids. CDR3 amino acids: CATSRVGADNEQFF. Here the CDR3 DNA reads TGTGCCACCAGCAGAGTTGGGGCAGACAATGAGCAGTTCTTC.

J is TRBJ2-3 and V is TRBV9, with 7 bases aligning to TRBD2. The V and J ends lost 2 bases and 2 bases, in that order; junction bases with no gene match: 5. The germline V gene has CDR1 SGDLS and CDR2 YYNGEE. This CDR3 spans 15 amino acids. CDR3 in DNA: TGTGCCAGCAGCGTTTACGGGACTAACACAGATACGCAGTATTTT. Translating gives CASSVYGTNTDTQYF.

The chain recombines TRBV28 with TRBJ2-4; a possible D gene is TRBD2 (6 bases). CDR1 is MDHEN and CDR2 is SYDVKM in the germline V gene. This CDR3 is built from 12 residues. The V end was cut by 6 bases, the J end by 4 bases, with 7 bases between. CDR3 in amino acids: CASREGKNIQYF. The CDR3 DNA reads TGTGCCAGCAGGGAGGGGAAAAACATTCAGTACTTC.

The chain has TRBV19 and TRBJ2-7; D is ambiguous. The V gene's germline CDR1 is LNHDA and CDR2 SQIVND (reference sequence). Trimming pared 6 bases from V and 6 bases from J, leaving 15 bases between. This CDR3 is 13 amino acids long. CDR3 coding DNA: TGTGCCAGTAGACAGATAGCCGACGGCGAGCAGTACTTC. Translation gives CASRQIADGEQYF. Combining the CDR3 with reference TRBV19 and TRBJ2-7 gives the whole variable domain DGGITQSPKYLFRKEGQNVTLSCEQNLNHDAMYWYRQDPGQGLRLIYYSQIVNDFQKGDIAEGYSVSREKKESFPLTVTSAQKNPTAFYLCASRQIADGEQYFGPGTRLTVT.

The rearrangement links TRBV25-1 to TRBJ2-2, with D hard to call. The germline CDR1 and CDR2 sequences are MGHDK and SYGVNS. V was shortened by 2 bases and J by 6 bases, with 7 bases between the two germline ends. CDR3 size: 13 residues. DNA for the CDR3: TGTGCCAGCAGTGAAAGCGTTCCCGGGGAGCTGTTTTTT. It codes for CASSESVPGELFF.

Notes on this clone: In the same sample, other DNA sequences code for this CDR3. The chain has TRBV6-5 and TRBJ2-2, with unresolved D. V lost 5 bases and J 7 bases, leaving 5 bases between the germline ends. The V gene's germline CDR1 is MNHEY and CDR2 SVGAGI. The CDR3 spans 11 residues. The CDR3 sequence is CASSRGGELFF. The CDR3 bases are TGTGCCAGCAGTCGTGGCGGGGAGCTGTTTTTT.

The V gene is TRBV6-4, the J gene TRBJ1-4; 8 bases are shared with TRBD1. Per the germline V gene, CDR1 is MRHNA and CDR2 is SNTAGT. This CDR3 contains 17 residues. Trimming cost V 1 base and J 0 bases; bases outside gene matches: 4. The CDR3 sequence is CASSDLGTGPTNEKLFF. CDR3 bases: TGTGCCAGCAGTGACTTAGGGACAGGACCAACTAATGAAAAACTGTTTTTT.

This chain connects TRBV5-6 to TRBJ2-7; 9 nucleotides agree with TRBD1. The CDR3 runs 15 residues. The J segment lost 2 bases and the V segment lost 4 bases, leaving 7 bases of the junction unmatched. From germline, CDR1 is SGHDT and CDR2 YYEEEE. CDR3: CASSLGQGIAYEQYF. Here the CDR3 DNA reads TGTGCCAGCAGCCTGGGACAGGGTATAGCCTACGAGCAGTACTTC. Full variable domain (outside the CDR3, taken from reference TRBV5-6 and TRBJ2-7): DAGVTQSPTHLIKTRGQQVTLRCSPKSGHDTVSWYQQALGQGPQFIFQYYEEEERQRGNFPDRFSGHQFPNYSSELNVNALLLGDSALYLCASSLGQGIAYEQYFGPGTRLTVT.

This chain uses TRBV28 with TRBJ1-4; 10 bases fit TRBD1. Germline CDR1 and CDR2: MDHEN and SYDVKM. J lost 1 base, V lost 8 bases, and 7 bases had no gene match. This CDR3 spans 16 amino acids. CDR3 sequence: CASGTGARGTNEKLFF. The CDR3 DNA reads TGTGCCAGCGGGACAGGGGCCCGGGGAACTAATGAAAAACTGTTTTTT.

The chain uses TRBV5-1 and TRBJ1-6, with D hard to call. The germline CDR1 and CDR2 sequences are SGHRS and YFSETQ. The germline V and J ends were trimmed by 0 bases and 5 bases, with 9 bases remaining between them. This CDR3 region has 15 residues. CDR3 sequence: CASSLAPENNSPLHF. As DNA, the CDR3 is TGCGCCAGCAGCTTGGCCCCAGAAAATAATTCACCCCTCCACTTT.

V and J are TRBV7-9 and TRBJ1-1; D not resolved. The CDR3 contains 13 residues. V was trimmed by 5 bases and J by 1 base, leaving 8 bases between them. Germline V gene data show CDR1 as SEHNR and CDR2 as FQNEAQ (reference sequence). The CDR3: CASSQDGNTEAFF. CDR3 sequence (DNA): TGTGCCAGCAGCCAGGACGGGAACACTGAAGCTTTCTTT.

The chain has TRBV5-6 and TRBJ2-3; tentative D call: TRBD1 (5 bases). The germline gives CDR1 SGHDT, CDR2 YYEEEE. The CDR3 extends over 14 amino acids. Between the trimmed V and J ends, which lost 4 bases and 4 bases, there was a span of 13 bases. CDR3 sequence: CASSGPQGPDTQYF. Here the CDR3 DNA reads TGTGCCAGCAGCGGCCCCCAGGGCCCAGATACGCAGTATTTT.

The V and J genes are TRBV6-5 and TRBJ2-1; no reliable D call. The CDR3 spans 15 residues. Germline assignment: CDR1 MNHEY and CDR2 SVGAGI. Trimming shortened V by 0 bases and J by 5 bases, and 11 bases separated the two germline ends. CDR3 DNA: TGTGCCAGCAGTTACTCGTGGACCTTCAACAATGAGCAGTTCTTC. Protein sequence: CASSYSWTFNNEQFF.

The V call is TRBV7-6, the J call TRBJ1-3, with a tentative D call TRBD1 (5 bases). V was trimmed by 2 bases and J by 4 bases, leaving 15 bases between them. The CDR3 consists of 16 residues. Germline CDR1 SGHVS, CDR2 FNYEAQ. The CDR3 protein is CASSLNMGTQGNTIYF. CDR3 in DNA: TGTGCCAGCAGCTTAAATATGGGGACGCAAGGAAACACCATATATTTT.

The chain links TRBV7-2 to TRBJ2-7; a weak D match, TRBD2 (6 bases). This CDR3 has 16 residues. The germline V gene encodes CDR1 SGHTA and CDR2 FQGNSA. Deletions cut 5 bases from V and 0 bases from J, with 17 bases between. CDR3 in amino acids: CASSRGPGLGSYEQYF. The CDR3 region has the DNA TGTGCCAGCAGCAGAGGGCCGGGACTGGGCTCCTACGAGCAGTACTTC.

The V gene is TRBV4-1, the J gene TRBJ2-7; 12 nucleotides line up with TRBD1. Germline CDR1 is MGHRA and CDR2 is YSYEKL. The junction had 6 bases not matched to a gene; V was cut back by 0 bases and J by 6 bases. The CDR3 is 16 amino acids. In nucleotides, the CDR3 is TGCGCCAGCAGCCAAGAGTTACGGGACAGGGGGCCCGAGCAGTACTTC. It encodes CASSQELRDRGPEQYF.

The V gene is TRBV10-1, the J gene TRBJ2-3; 7 bases are shared with TRBD2. V was clipped by 6 bases and J by 1 base; unmatched bases: 7. The CDR3 has 15 residues. CDR1 and CDR2 from the germline V gene are WNHNN and SYGVQD (reference sequence). The CDR3 loop reads CASSREGRGTDTQYF. As DNA, the CDR3 is TGCGCCAGCAGCAGGGAGGGCAGAGGCACAGATACGCAGTATTTT.

The chain links TRBV5-8 to TRBJ2-7, with D possibly being TRBD2 (5 bases). V was clipped by 4 bases and J by 2 bases, with 16 bases between them. This CDR3 is 15 amino acids long. Germline lookup yields CDR1 SGHTS and CDR2 YDEGEE. CDR3 DNA: TGTGCCAGCAGCCCCGGAGGCAGGCCACCCTACGAGCAGTACTTC. Its protein product is CASSPGGRPPYEQYF.

The chain is built from TRBV4-1 and TRBJ2-7, with D perhaps matching TRBD1 or TRBD2 (6 bases each). Per the germline V gene, CDR1 is MGHRA and CDR2 is YSYEKL. This CDR3 spans 15 amino acids. Trimming took off 2 bases at V and 0 bases at J, with 11 bases between the two ends. The CDR3 here is CASSQLGGPSYEQYF. CDR3 DNA: TGCGCCAGCAGCCAACTGGGGGGCCCCTCCTACGAGCAGTACTTC.

This clone was observed once. The rearrangement uses TRBV6-5 and TRBJ2-1; TRBD2 agrees at 7 bases. Germline loops: CDR1 MNHEY, CDR2 SVGAGI. The V gene end was trimmed by 4 bases and the J gene end by 3 bases; junction bases not matched to a gene: 3. The CDR3 has 14 amino acids. The CDR3 DNA follows: TGTGCCAGCAGTTCCGGGACTATCTACAATGAGCAGTTCTTC. This encodes CASSSGTIYNEQFF.

A word on this clone: Other nucleotide sequences in the sample specify the same CDR3. This sequence joins TRBV4-1 and TRBJ2-7; D is unresolved. This CDR3 region has 13 residues. Germline V gene sequence: CDR1 MGHRA, CDR2 YSYEKL. Trimming stripped 0 bases from V and 4 bases from J, with 7 bases between. Here the CDR3 reads CASSQEQGYEQYF. CDR3 bases: TGCGCCAGCAGCCAAGAACAAGGATACGAGCAGTACTTC.

The gene calls are TRBV10-3 and TRBJ2-5, with D uncertain. CDR3 length: 15 amino acids. From germline, CDR1 is ENHRY and CDR2 SYGVKD. V lost 2 bases to trimming and J lost 1 base, with 11 bases between them. The CDR3 loop reads CAISEARPLQETQYF. The DNA for the CDR3 is TGTGCCATCAGTGAGGCAAGGCCGCTCCAAGAGACCCAGTACTTC.

The chain couples TRBV6-5 to TRBJ2-6; unclear D gene. The CDR3 is 16 amino acids. V was trimmed by 2 bases and J by 4 bases, leaving 12 bases between them. CDR1 is MNHEY, CDR2 SVGAGI, per germline. CDR3 DNA sequence: TGTGCCAGCAGTTACGACGGAACTGGGGGGGCCAACGTCCTGACTTTC. Residues: CASSYDGTGGANVLTF.

V is TRBV6-5 and J is TRBJ1-1, with a possible D match to TRBD1 (6 bases). The CDR3 runs to 15 residues. The germline CDR1 and CDR2 sequences are MNHEY and SVGAGI. V was shortened by 2 bases and J by 3 bases, with 13 bases between the two germline ends. In nucleotides, the CDR3 is TGTGCCAGCAGTTACCGGGGGGCGCGGGACACTGAAGCTTTCTTT. It encodes CASSYRGARDTEAFF.